This TCR beta chain was documented in a study of control samples from healthy donors and cancer patients. TCRdb keeps only in-frame clones here, not all; method: immunoSEQ multiplex PCR. The sample shows approximately 40,000 clones, just over 70% of them seen only once. The sample consisted of formalin-fixed, paraffin-embedded tissue. This TCR derives from a male donor with melanoma.

CDR3 region: CASSLGSDNSPLHF. The CDR3 DNA reads TGTGCCAGCAGCTTAGGGTCAGATAATTCACCCCTCCACTTT. This rearrangement joins TRBV7-9 to TRBJ1-6; unclear D gene. The germline gives CDR1 SEHNR, CDR2 FQNEAQ (reference sequence). This CDR3 region has 14 residues. Trimming pared 1 base from V and 5 bases from J, leaving 6 bases between.